The 30 T cell receptor beta chains below were found in one sample sequenced in a study of control samples from healthy donors and cancer patients. Libraries were prepared by immunoSEQ multiplex PCR; TCRdb keeps only in-frame clonotypes and omits some of them. The data show around 170,000 clones, 70% to 90% seen once. Sequencing was performed on blood. The receptors stem from a woman aged 25 to 39 in good health.

This chain links TRBV24-1 with TRBJ2-1; the match to TRBD1 covers 7 bases. Germline V gene data show CDR1 as KGHDR and CDR2 as SFDVKD. This CDR3 spans 17 amino acids. With V trimmed by 7 bases and J by 5 bases, 16 bases remained unmatched. CDR3 coding DNA: TGTGCCACCAGCCCTACCCCGGGACAGTTCGCCCACAATGAGCAGTTCTTC. This sequence encodes CATSPTPGQFAHNEQFF.

The rearrangement links TRBV27 to TRBJ1-1; D is ambiguous. V shed 5 bases and J shed 0 bases, with 22 bases lying between them. Per germline, CDR1 MNHEY and CDR2 SMNVEV (reference sequence). The CDR3 consists of 18 residues. The CDR3 loop reads CASSPLGDLGIMNTEAFF. CDR3 sequence (DNA): TGTGCCAGCAGTCCTCTGGGAGATCTAGGGATCATGAACACTGAAGCTTTCTTT.

J is TRBJ2-1 and V is TRBV14; 7 nucleotides match TRBD2. J gave up 9 bases and V 0 bases, and 14 bases lay outside the gene matches. Germline CDR1 SGHDN, CDR2 FVKESK. The CDR3 contains 17 residues. The CDR3 spells CASSQEVLAAGEVEQFF. The CDR3 nucleotides are TGTGCCAGCAGCCAAGAGGTCCTCGCCGCGGGAGAGGTTGAGCAGTTCTTC.

The chain recombines TRBV7-9 with TRBJ2-4, with D possibly matching TRBD1 (5 bases). Germline V lookup: CDR1 SEHNR, CDR2 FQNEAQ (reference sequence). V was shortened by 1 base and J by 6 bases, with 10 bases between the two germline ends. The CDR3 is 14 amino acids. CDR3: CASSLGRVGNIQYF. The CDR3 bases are TGTGCCAGCAGCTTAGGCAGGGTCGGAAACATTCAGTACTTC.

This clone was found once. The V call is TRBV19, the J call TRBJ1-1; D remains ambiguous. V was cut by 5 bases and J by 0 bases, with 4 bases left in between. The germline V gene encodes CDR1 LNHDA and CDR2 SQIVND (reference sequence). The CDR3 is 12 residues long. The DNA for the CDR3 is TGTGCCAGTAGTTTCATGAACACTGAAGCTTTCTTT. This codes for CASSFMNTEAFF.

The chain joins TRBV14 to TRBJ2-1, with D hard to call. Deletions cut 3 bases from V and 2 bases from J, with 5 bases between. There are 13 residues in the CDR3. CDR1 is SGHDN, CDR2 FVKESK, per germline. CDR3 region: CASSQGPYNEQFF. CDR3 sequence (DNA): TGTGCCAGCAGCCAGGGTCCCTACAATGAGCAGTTCTTC.

J is TRBJ1-1 and V is TRBV19; tentative D call: TRBD1 (6 bases). The CDR3 extends over 16 amino acids. Trimming removed 5 bases at V and 3 bases at J, with 19 bases between. The germline CDR1 and CDR2 sequences are LNHDA and SQIVND (reference sequence). The CDR3 DNA follows: TGTGCCAGTAGTTCATACTTTAACAGGGAAGACACTGAAGCTTTCTTT. It yields the protein CASSSYFNREDTEAFF.

CDR3 region: CASSYLGVAGELFF. The CDR3, as DNA: TGTGCCAGCAGTTACTTAGGGGTGGCCGGGGAGCTGTTTTTT. The chain couples TRBV6-2 or TRBV6-3 to TRBJ2-2; possible D gene TRBD1, 5 bases. CDR1 MNHEY and CDR2 SVGEGT come from the germline V gene. The CDR3 length is 14 residues. Deletions cut 1 base from V and 6 bases from J, with 9 bases between.

This chain links TRBV21-1 with TRBJ1-6; the table's D gene call, TRBD1, was not cross checked with the DNA. TRBV21-1 is labeled a pseudogene. The CDR3 runs to 13 residues. The CDR3 nucleotides are TGTGCCAGCAGACAGGCAACGAATTCACCCCTCCACTTT. It encodes CASRQATNSPLHF.

The rearrangement links TRBV10-1 to TRBJ2-3; no clear D. Trimming took off 2 bases at V and 1 base at J, with 13 bases between the two ends. The CDR3 is 16 residues long. Germline CDR1 reads WNHNN; CDR2 reads SYGVQD (reference sequence). The CDR3 DNA follows: TGCGCCAGCAGTGAGAGTACCCCTTATGGCACAGATACGCAGTATTTT. This translates into CASSESTPYGTDTQYF.

The chain has TRBV4-2 and TRBJ2-2; the D call may be TRBD1 or TRBD2 (5 bases each). From germline, CDR1 is LGHNA and CDR2 YNFKEQ. The CDR3 consists of 15 residues. The ends were cut back, 6 bases at V and 8 bases at J, with 19 bases in the middle. The CDR3 is CASSRFRDLLGELFF. CDR3 nucleotide sequence: TGTGCCAGCAGTCGCTTCCGGGACCTCCTGGGGGAGCTGTTTTTT.

The sample holds one count of this clone. The chain links TRBV7-9 to TRBJ1-2; D may be TRBD1 (5 bases). V was shortened by 3 bases and J by 4 bases, with 12 bases between the two germline ends. CDR3 length: 14 residues. Germline V lookup: CDR1 SEHNR, CDR2 FQNEAQ (reference sequence). CDR3 protein: CASSFGGGGYGYTF. The DNA for the CDR3 is TGTGCCAGCAGCTTCGGGGGTGGCGGCTATGGCTACACCTTC.

The V call is TRBV7-2, the J call TRBJ2-1, with 9 nucleotides matching TRBD2. The germline gives CDR1 SGHTA, CDR2 FQGNSA. The V gene end was trimmed by 5 bases and the J gene end by 4 bases; junction bases not matched to a gene: 6. This CDR3 is built from 15 residues. The CDR3 DNA reads TGTGCCAGCAGCCGTAGCGGGAGCGAATACAATGAGCAGTTCTTC. It is translated as CASSRSGSEYNEQFF. The full variable domain, its missing parts supplied by reference TRBV7-2 and TRBJ2-1, is GAGVSQSPSNKVTEKGKDVELRCDPISGHTALYWYRQSLGQGLEFLIYFQGNSAPDKSGLPSDRFSAERTGGSVSTLTIQRTQQEDSAVYLCASSRSGSEYNEQFFGPGTRLTVL.

The J gene is TRBJ1-2, the V gene TRBV19, with D possibly matching TRBD1 (6 bases). This CDR3 comprises 14 residues. Germline assignment: CDR1 LNHDA and CDR2 SQIVND (reference sequence). Trimming removed 3 bases at V and 2 bases at J, with 10 bases between. This CDR3 is CASSISDSNYGYTF. CDR3 DNA sequence: TGTGCCAGTAGTATCTCGGACAGCAACTATGGCTACACCTTC.

The rearrangement uses TRBV5-1 and TRBJ2-2, with D perhaps matching TRBD1 (6 bases). Trimming cost V 5 bases and J 2 bases, with 13 bases left between them. Germline CDR1 is SGHRS and CDR2 is YFSETQ. There are 15 residues in the CDR3. CDR3 sequence: CASRSGDINTGELFF. The DNA of the CDR3 is TGCGCCAGCAGATCCGGGGACATCAACACCGGGGAGCTGTTTTTT.

This chain joins TRBV15 and TRBJ1-1; 7 bases align to TRBD1. Germline V gene sequence: CDR1 LNHNV, CDR2 YYDKDF (reference sequence). V dropped 2 bases and J dropped 4; count of bases not matched to a gene: 7. This CDR3 has 15 amino acids. DNA for the CDR3: TGTGCCACCAGCAGAAGGACAGGCGGGGGCACTGAAGCTTTCTTT. Residues: CATSRRTGGGTEAFF.

The chain couples TRBV18 to TRBJ2-1; tentatively, D is TRBD2 (5 bases). CDR1 is KGHSH and CDR2 is LQKENI in the germline V gene. Trimming took off 0 bases at V and 5 bases at J, with 8 bases between the two ends. This CDR3 comprises 14 residues. CDR3 bases: TGTGCCAGCTCACCACCAGGGAGCGACAATGAGCAGTTCTTC. Residues: CASSPPGSDNEQFF.

The V call is TRBV29-1, the J call TRBJ2-7, with 7 bases matching TRBD1. Germline V gene sequence: CDR1 SQVTM, CDR2 ANQGSEA. This CDR3 has 11 residues. The trim removed 7 bases at V and 3 bases at J, leaving 3 bases unmatched. In DNA form, the CDR3 reads TGCAGCGGACGACAGGGCTACGAGCAGTACTTC. Protein sequence: CSGRQGYEQYF.

V gene TRBV19 combines with J gene TRBJ1-2; D is ambiguous. Per the germline V gene, CDR1 is LNHDA and CDR2 is SQIVND (reference sequence). The CDR3 has 15 residues. Trimming took off 5 bases at V and 3 bases at J, with 16 bases between the two ends. CDR3 region: CASSLKWPRHYGYTF. In nucleotides, the CDR3 is TGTGCCAGTAGTCTTAAATGGCCCCGTCACTATGGCTACACCTTC.

This chain joins TRBV19 and TRBJ1-1, with D possibly TRBD1 on 5 matching bases. The CDR3 is 14 amino acids. Trimming pared 1 base from V and 6 bases from J, leaving 12 bases between. Germline V gives CDR1 LNHDA, CDR2 SQIVND (reference sequence). The CDR3 reads CASSIGGGHPEAFF. Here the CDR3 DNA reads TGTGCCAGTAGTATAGGAGGAGGACATCCTGAAGCTTTCTTT. The full variable domain, completed using reference TRBV19 and TRBJ1-1, is DGGITQSPKYLFRKEGQNVTLSCEQNLNHDAMYWYRQDPGQGLRLIYYSQIVNDFQKGDIAEGYSVSREKKESFPLTVTSAQKNPTAFYLCASSIGGGHPEAFFGQGTRLTVV.

The chain has TRBV6-7 and TRBJ1-5, with 7 bases lining up with TRBD1. TRBV6-7 is an ORF; its function is uncertain. The CDR3 runs to 16 residues. V shed 6 bases, J shed 2 bases, and the junction held 10 bases outside the gene matches. The CDR3 region has the DNA TGTGCCAGCAGCTCGGACAGGCGGAGTCGCAATCAGCCCCAGCATTTT. Protein product: CASSSDRRSRNQPQHF.

This chain uses TRBV5-6 with TRBJ2-3, with 9 bases aligning to TRBD1. Germline V gene data show CDR1 as SGHDT and CDR2 as YYEEEE. The CDR3 spans 17 residues. Losses at the gene ends were 4 bases for V and 2 bases for J; bases not matched to a gene: 11. CDR3 loop: CASSPGTGSFYTDTQYF. CDR3 DNA sequence: TGTGCCAGCAGCCCCGGGACAGGGAGCTTTTACACAGATACGCAGTATTTT.

The chain is built from TRBV19 and TRBJ1-2; no definite D call. From germline, CDR1 is LNHDA and CDR2 SQIVND (reference sequence). This CDR3 has 15 amino acids. V was cut by 7 bases and J by 4 bases, with 19 bases left in between. Here the CDR3 reads CASTSLGSALYGYTF. CDR3 sequence (DNA): TGTGCCAGTACCTCATTAGGTTCAGCACTCTATGGCTACACCTTC.

The J gene is TRBJ1-1, the V gene TRBV3-1 (or the pseudogene TRBV3-2), with 8 bases lining up with TRBD1. This CDR3 is built from 17 residues. Trimming took 5 bases from V and 1 from J; bases not matched to a gene: 12. Looked up from germline, CDR1 is LGHDT and CDR2 is YNNKEL (reference sequence). In nucleotides, the CDR3 is TGTGCCAGCAGCTTAGAAGGACAGGGACTTTCGAACACTGAAGCTTTCTTT. Translation: CASSLEGQGLSNTEAFF.

This chain uses TRBV7-8 with TRBJ1-2; the match to TRBD1 covers 9 bases. Germline loops: CDR1 SGHVS, CDR2 FQNEAQ. The junction had 8 bases not matched to a gene; V was cut back by 1 base and J by 8 bases. This CDR3 is built from 15 residues. The DNA for the CDR3 is TGTGCCAGCAGCTTAGATGGACAGGGGATGGGAGGCTACACCTTC. This codes for CASSLDGQGMGGYTF.

This clone has just one count. The genes are TRBV10-1 and TRBJ2-1, with unresolved D. The CDR3 is 14 residues long. From germline, CDR1 is WNHNN and CDR2 SYGVQD (reference sequence). V lost 0 bases and J lost 5, with 8 bases in between. CDR3: CASSESSQNNEQFF. CDR3 nucleotides: TGCGCCAGCAGTGAGTCGAGTCAGAACAATGAGCAGTTCTTC.

The V gene is TRBV27, the J gene TRBJ2-7, with D maybe TRBD1 (6 bases). The V gene lost 4 bases and the J gene lost 6 bases, with 13 bases spanning the gap. The CDR3 is 13 amino acids. The germline gives CDR1 MNHEY, CDR2 SMNVEV (reference sequence). The DNA for the CDR3 is TGTGCCAGCAGTTGGAACCAGGGGAGCGAGCAGTACTTC. Translated: CASSWNQGSEQYF.

V is TRBV19 and J is TRBJ1-5; D call uncertain. The V and J ends lost 7 bases and 6 bases respectively, with 10 bases between them. CDR1 and CDR2 from the germline V gene are LNHDA and SQIVND (reference sequence). The CDR3 totals 12 residues. The CDR3 loop is CASTDGGQPQHF. DNA of the CDR3: TGTGCCAGTACCGATGGAGGTCAGCCCCAGCATTTT.

This clone has just one count. The chain has TRBV2 and TRBJ1-1; D gene unclear. This CDR3 spans 13 amino acids. V was shortened by 6 bases and J by 2 bases, with 10 bases between the two germline ends. Germline CDR1 is SNHLY and CDR2 is FYNNEI. The CDR3 region has the DNA TGTGCCAGCAGGATCGACCCTAACACTGAAGCTTTCTTT. This encodes CASRIDPNTEAFF.

The V call is TRBV24-1, the J call TRBJ1-2, with 8 bases fitting TRBD1. The V segment lost 4 bases and the J segment 7 bases; nucleotides outside the gene matches: 7. The CDR3 sequence is 14 residues long. Germline CDR1 is KGHDR and CDR2 is SFDVKD. The CDR3 region is CATSDPWTGSGYTF. CDR3 bases: TGTGCCACCAGTGACCCATGGACAGGGTCTGGCTACACCTTC.